A selection of T cell receptor beta chains follows, all from one sample in a study of identifying expanded T cells in peripheral blood. The repertoire was sequenced with immunoSEQ multiplex PCR; TCRdb's copy has only in-frame clones and lacks some. The table records 95,000 to 150,000 clones, 84% of them present only once. Sample: blood. These receptors originate from a person aged 18-70 years in good health. Both conserved end residues are part of each CDR3. The D gene is left open where the match is weak. Clone size appears in some rows only: once, few, many, or a class for an expanded clone.

.	TRBV4-1	TRBJ1-3	TRBD1	CASSQVRDSLSNRNTIYF	TGCGCCAGCAGCCAAGTAAGGGACAGCCTTTCAAACCGGAACACCATATATTTT
.	TRBV2	TRBJ1-5	.	CASTGRRDQPQHF	TGTGCCAGCACGGGTAGGAGGGATCAGCCCCAGCATTTT
once	TRBV10-3	TRBJ2-3	.	CATQGGERPDTQYF	TGTGCCACCCAGGGAGGAGAACGGCCAGATACGCAGTATTTT
.	TRBV27	TRBJ1-2	TRBD1	CAIGTTDRRYTF	TGTGCCATCGGAACGACGGACAGGCGATACACCTTC
.	TRBV6-1	TRBJ2-3	.	CASYLGYRTDTQYF	TGTGCCAGCTATTTGGGTTATAGGACAGATACGCAGTATTTT
.	TRBV5-1	TRBJ1-3	.	CASSVPGSGNTIYF	TGCGCCAGCAGCGTCCCGGGCTCTGGAAACACCATATATTTT
.	TRBV4-3	TRBJ2-3	TRBD2	CASSEEISGGYEDTQYF	TGCGCCAGCAGCGAAGAGATTAGCGGGGGGTATGAAGATACGCAGTATTTT
.	TRBV15	TRBJ2-1	TRBD2	CATSSPLAGGLYNEQFF	TGTGCCACCAGCAGCCCCTTAGCGGGGGGGCTGTACAATGAGCAGTTCTTC
.	TRBV5-4	TRBJ1-2	.	CASSPNIRQANYGYTF	TGTGCCAGCAGCCCAAACATAAGACAAGCAAACTATGGCTACACCTTC
once	TRBV27	TRBJ2-1	.	CASSITPAGPKGQFF	TGTGCCAGCAGTATAACCCCCGCAGGGCCTAAGGGGCAGTTCTTC
.	TRBV6-5	TRBJ1-3	.	CASSYSETSSGNTIYF	TGTGCCAGCAGTTACTCGGAGACCAGCTCTGGAAACACCATATATTTT
.	TRBV10-1	TRBJ1-1	.	CASSNGGEAFF	TGCGCCAGCAGCAACGGAGGCGAAGCTTTCTTT
once	TRBV6-6	TRBJ1-1	TRBD1	CASSTGTGGVNTEAFF	TGTGCCAGCAGTACCGGAACAGGGGGCGTGAACACTGAAGCTTTCTTT